This TCR beta chain came from a study of post-analysis software for immune sequencing data. General study results and limits: Compared with controls, patients showed significantly lower normalized Chao1 diversity. Comparison of patients with controls showed 4 to 6 TRBV segments more frequent in patients, TRBV5-6, TRBV5-1 and TRBV20-1 among them.

Carried by the TCR beta cDNA libraries were unique molecular identifiers. TCRdb reprocessed the PCR reads with MiXCR, giving one entry per CDR3 protein. This sample has hundreds of thousands of distinct CDR3 sequences, with 25% to 30% found just once. The CDR3 covers 14 residues. Germline CDR1 is LGHNA and CDR2 is YSLEER. The V gene lost 1 base and the J gene lost 5 bases, with 11 bases spanning the gap. A remark on this clonotype: As yet, its antigen is unknown.

The source is a girl aged 5 to 17 with multiple sclerosis. The sequencing sample was made of blood. This sequence joins TRBV4-3 and TRBJ1-1, with a tentative D call TRBD1 (5 bases). The CDR3 DNA sequence: TGCGCCAGCAGCCAAGTTTTACGGGGGACTGAAGCTTTCTTT. It is translated as CASSQVLRGTEAFF.